The subject of this entry is one TCR beta chain. Antigen specificity is unknown. This entry comes from a study of human T cells and chemical hapten exposure. Study observations and caveats: TCRs whose frequency exceeded 1 in 1000 remained the same following DPC sensitization.

The CDR3 spans 18 residues. V lost 3 bases, J lost 0 bases, and 15 bases lay in between. The V gene's germline CDR1 is KGHSH and CDR2 LQKENI. Regarding time point: healthy volunteer bleed at 2 weeks. RNA extraction used unfractionated whole blood as the source of total RNA. Each CDR3 protein gets one entry after TCRdb re-called the RACE reads with MiXCR. Among some 50,000 distinct CDR3 sequences, 4.3% were seen once, and the ten largest hold around 1.6%. The gene calls are TRBV18 and TRBJ2-6, with TRBD2 as a possible D gene (7 bases). The TCR was taken from a female donor in good health. Some clones in this sample may be carry-over from other donors' samples. Input material: whole blood. CDR3 amino acids: CASSPFRGAGSGANVLTF. DNA of the CDR3: TGTGCCAGCTCACCGTTCCGGGGGGCCGGCTCTGGGGCCAACGTCCTGACTTTC.